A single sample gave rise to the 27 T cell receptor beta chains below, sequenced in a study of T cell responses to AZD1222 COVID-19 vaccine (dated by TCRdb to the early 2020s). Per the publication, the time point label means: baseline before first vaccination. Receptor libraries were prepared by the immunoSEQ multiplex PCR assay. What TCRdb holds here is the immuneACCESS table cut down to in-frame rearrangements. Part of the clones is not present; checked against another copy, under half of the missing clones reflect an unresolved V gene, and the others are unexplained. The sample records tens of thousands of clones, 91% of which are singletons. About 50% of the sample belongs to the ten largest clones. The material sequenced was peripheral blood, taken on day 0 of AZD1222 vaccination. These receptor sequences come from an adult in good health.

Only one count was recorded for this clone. CDR3 residues: CASSARTSIVGTQYF. CDR3 in DNA: TGCGCCAGCAGCGCAAGGACTAGCATTGTGGGGACCCAGTACTTC. The rearrangement joins TRBV4-3 to TRBJ2-5; TRBD2 matches at 8 bases. V trimming: 5 bases; J trimming: 7 bases; junction bases outside the gene matches: 12. Germline V CDR1 and CDR2: LGHNA, YSLEER. The CDR3 length is 15 residues.

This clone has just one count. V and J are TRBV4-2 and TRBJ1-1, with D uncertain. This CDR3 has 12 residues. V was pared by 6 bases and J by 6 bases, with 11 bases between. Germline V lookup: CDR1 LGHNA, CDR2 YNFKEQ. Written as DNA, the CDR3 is TGTGCCAGCAGGGGCGGGAGGGCTGAAGCTTTCTTT. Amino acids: CASRGGRAEAFF.

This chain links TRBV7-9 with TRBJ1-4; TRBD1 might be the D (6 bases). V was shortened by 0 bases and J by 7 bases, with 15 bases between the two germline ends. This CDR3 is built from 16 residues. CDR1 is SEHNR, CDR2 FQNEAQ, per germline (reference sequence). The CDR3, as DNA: TGTGCCAGCAGCTTAGCCCCGTTGGGGGCGGGTGAAAAACTGTTTTTT. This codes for CASSLAPLGAGEKLFF.

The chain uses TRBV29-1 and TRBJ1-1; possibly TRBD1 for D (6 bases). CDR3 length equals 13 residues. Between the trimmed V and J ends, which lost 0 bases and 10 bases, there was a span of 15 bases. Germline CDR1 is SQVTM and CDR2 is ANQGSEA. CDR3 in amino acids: CSVEEKGLGGAFF. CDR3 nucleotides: TGCAGCGTTGAAGAAAAGGGTTTAGGGGGAGCTTTCTTT.

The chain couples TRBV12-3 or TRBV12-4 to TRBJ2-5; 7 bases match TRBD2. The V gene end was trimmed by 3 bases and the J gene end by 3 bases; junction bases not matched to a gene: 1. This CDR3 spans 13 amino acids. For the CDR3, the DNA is TGTGCCAGCAGTTTGGGGGGGGAAGAGACCCAGTACTTC. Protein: CASSLGGEETQYF.

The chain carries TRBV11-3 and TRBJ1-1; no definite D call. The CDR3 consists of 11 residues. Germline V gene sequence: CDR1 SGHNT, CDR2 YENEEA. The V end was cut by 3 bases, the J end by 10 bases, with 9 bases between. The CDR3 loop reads CASSLGSAAFF. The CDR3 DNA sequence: TGTGCCAGCAGCTTGGGATCAGCAGCTTTCTTT.

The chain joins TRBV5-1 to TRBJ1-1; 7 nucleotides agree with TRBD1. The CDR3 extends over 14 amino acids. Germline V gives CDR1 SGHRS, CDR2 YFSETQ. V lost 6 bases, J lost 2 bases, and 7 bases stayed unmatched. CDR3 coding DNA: TGCGCCAGCAATGAACAGGGGCTAAACACTGAAGCTTTCTTT. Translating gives CASNEQGLNTEAFF.

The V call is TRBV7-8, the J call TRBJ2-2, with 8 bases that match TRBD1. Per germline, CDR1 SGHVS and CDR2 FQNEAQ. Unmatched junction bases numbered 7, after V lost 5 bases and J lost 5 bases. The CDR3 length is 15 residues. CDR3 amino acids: CASSPRTGSTGELFF. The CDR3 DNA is TGTGCCAGCAGCCCCCGGACAGGGAGTACCGGGGAGCTGTTTTTT.

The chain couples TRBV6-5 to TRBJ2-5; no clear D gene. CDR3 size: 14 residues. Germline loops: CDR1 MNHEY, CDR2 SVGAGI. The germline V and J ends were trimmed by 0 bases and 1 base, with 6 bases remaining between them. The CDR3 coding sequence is TGTGCCAGCAGTTACTCGCACACCCAAGAGACCCAGTACTTC. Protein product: CASSYSHTQETQYF.

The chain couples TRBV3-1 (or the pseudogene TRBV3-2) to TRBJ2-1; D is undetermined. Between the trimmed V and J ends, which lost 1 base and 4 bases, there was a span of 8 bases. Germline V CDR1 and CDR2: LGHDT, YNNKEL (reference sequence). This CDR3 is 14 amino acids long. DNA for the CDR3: TGTGCCAGCAGCCAAGTATCCCTGTACAATGAGCAGTTCTTC. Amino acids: CASSQVSLYNEQFF.

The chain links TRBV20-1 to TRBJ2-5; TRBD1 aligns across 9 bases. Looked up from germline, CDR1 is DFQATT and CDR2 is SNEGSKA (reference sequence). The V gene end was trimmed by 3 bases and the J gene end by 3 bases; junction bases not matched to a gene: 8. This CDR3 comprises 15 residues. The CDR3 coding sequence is TGCAGTGCTAGTGCTGACAGGGGGATAAAAGAGACCCAGTACTTC. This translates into CSASADRGIKETQYF.

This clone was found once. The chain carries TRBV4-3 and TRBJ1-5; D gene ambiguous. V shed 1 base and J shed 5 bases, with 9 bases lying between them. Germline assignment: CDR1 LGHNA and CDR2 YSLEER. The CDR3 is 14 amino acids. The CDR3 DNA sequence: TGCGCCAGCAGCCAAGTAAGTGGGGATCAGCCCCAGCATTTT. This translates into CASSQVSGDQPQHF.

CDR3 sequence: CSAMFGTTTGELFF. The CDR3 bases are TGCAGCGCGATGTTCGGGACAACTACCGGGGAGCTGTTTTTT. The chain recombines TRBV29-1 with TRBJ2-2; perhaps TRBD1 as D (6 bases). V lost 7 bases, J lost 5 bases, and 17 bases lay in between. CDR1 and CDR2 from the germline V gene are SQVTM and ANQGSEA. This CDR3 contains 14 residues.

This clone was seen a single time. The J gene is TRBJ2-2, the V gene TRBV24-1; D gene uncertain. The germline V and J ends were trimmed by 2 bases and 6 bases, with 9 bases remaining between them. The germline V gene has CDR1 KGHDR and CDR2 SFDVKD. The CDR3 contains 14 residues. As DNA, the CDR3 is TGTGCCACCAGTGATTCCAACACTTCCGGGGAGCTGTTTTTT. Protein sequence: CATSDSNTSGELFF.

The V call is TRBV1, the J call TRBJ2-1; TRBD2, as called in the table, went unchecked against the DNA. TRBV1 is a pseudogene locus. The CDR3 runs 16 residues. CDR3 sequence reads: CTSSRFRDCHYNEQFF. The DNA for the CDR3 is TGCACCAGCAGCCGATTCCGGGACTGCCACTACAATGAGCAGTTCTTC.

CDR3 sequence (DNA): TGTGCCAGCAGTAGAACAGGGGACTCTGAAGCTTTCTTT. Translation: CASSRTGDSEAFF. This sequence joins TRBV6-5 and TRBJ1-1; 7 bases line up with TRBD1. This CDR3 spans 13 amino acids. Germline assignment: CDR1 MNHEY and CDR2 SVGAGI. V lost 5 bases to trimming and J lost 6 bases; unmatched junction nucleotides: 6.

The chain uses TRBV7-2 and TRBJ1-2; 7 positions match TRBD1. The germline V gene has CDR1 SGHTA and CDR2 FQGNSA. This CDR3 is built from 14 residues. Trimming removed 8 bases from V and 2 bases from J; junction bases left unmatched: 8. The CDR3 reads CASGRQGQNYGYTF. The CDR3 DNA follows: TGTGCCAGCGGCCGCCAGGGACAGAACTATGGCTACACCTTC.

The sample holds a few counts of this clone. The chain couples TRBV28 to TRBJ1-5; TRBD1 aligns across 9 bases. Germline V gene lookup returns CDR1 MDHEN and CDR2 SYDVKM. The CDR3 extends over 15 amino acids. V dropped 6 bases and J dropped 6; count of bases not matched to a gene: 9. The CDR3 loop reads CASRIGQGRVQPQHF. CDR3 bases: TGTGCCAGCAGGATAGGACAGGGGAGAGTTCAGCCCCAGCATTTT.

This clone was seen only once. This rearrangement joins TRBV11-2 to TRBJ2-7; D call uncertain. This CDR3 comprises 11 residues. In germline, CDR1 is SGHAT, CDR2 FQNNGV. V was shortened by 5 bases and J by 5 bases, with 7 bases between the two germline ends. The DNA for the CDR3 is TGTGCCAGCAGCCCCTTAGACGAGCAGTACTTC. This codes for CASSPLDEQYF. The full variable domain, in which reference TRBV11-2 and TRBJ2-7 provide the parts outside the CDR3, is EAGVAQSPRYKIIEKRQSVAFWCNPISGHATLYWYQQILGQGPKLLIQFQNNGVVDDSQLPKDRFSAERLKGVDSTLKIQPAKLEDSAVYLCASSPLDEQYFGPGTRLTVT.

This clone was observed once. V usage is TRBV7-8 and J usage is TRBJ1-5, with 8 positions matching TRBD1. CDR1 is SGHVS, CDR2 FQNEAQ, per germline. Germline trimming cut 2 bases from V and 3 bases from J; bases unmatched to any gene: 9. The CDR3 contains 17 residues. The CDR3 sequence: CASSLTWTGTNNQPQHF. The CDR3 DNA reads TGTGCCAGCAGCTTAACGTGGACAGGGACTAACAATCAGCCCCAGCATTTT.

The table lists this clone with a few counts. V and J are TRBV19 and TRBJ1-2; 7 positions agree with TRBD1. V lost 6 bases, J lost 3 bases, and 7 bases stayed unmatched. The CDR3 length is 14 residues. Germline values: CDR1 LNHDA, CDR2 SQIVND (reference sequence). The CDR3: CASSLLGQDYGYTF. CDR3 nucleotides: TGTGCCAGTAGCCTATTAGGACAGGACTATGGCTACACCTTC.

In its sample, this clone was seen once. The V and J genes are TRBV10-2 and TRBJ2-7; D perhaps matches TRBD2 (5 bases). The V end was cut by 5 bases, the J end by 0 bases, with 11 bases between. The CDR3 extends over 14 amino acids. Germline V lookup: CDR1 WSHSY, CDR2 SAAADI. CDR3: CASSPDSGSYEQYF. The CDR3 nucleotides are TGCGCCAGCAGTCCGGACTCGGGCTCCTACGAGCAGTACTTC.

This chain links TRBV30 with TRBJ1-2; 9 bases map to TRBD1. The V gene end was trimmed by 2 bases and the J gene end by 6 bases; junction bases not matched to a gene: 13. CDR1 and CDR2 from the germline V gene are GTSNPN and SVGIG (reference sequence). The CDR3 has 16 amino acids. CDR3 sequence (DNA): TGTGCCTGGAGTTTCGCTCCGGGACAGGGAGGGGATGGCTACACCTTC. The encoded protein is CAWSFAPGQGGDGYTF.

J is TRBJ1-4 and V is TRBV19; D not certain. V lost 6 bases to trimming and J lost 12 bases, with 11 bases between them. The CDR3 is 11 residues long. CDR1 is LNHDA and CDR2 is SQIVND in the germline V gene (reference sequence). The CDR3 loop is CASRGAEQLFF. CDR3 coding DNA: TGTGCCAGTAGAGGAGCTGAGCAACTGTTTTTT.

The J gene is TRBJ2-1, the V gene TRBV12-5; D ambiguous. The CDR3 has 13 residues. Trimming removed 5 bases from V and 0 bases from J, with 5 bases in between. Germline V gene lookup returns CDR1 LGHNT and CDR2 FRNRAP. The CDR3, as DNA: TGTGCTAGTGGTCCCTTCTCCTACAATGAGCAGTTCTTC. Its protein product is CASGPFSYNEQFF.

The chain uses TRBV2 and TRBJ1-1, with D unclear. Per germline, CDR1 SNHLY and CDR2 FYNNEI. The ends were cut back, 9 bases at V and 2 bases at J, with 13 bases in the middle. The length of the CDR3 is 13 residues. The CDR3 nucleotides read TGTGCCAGTCGCAGAGGGCTCAACACTGAAGCTTTCTTT. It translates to CASRRGLNTEAFF.

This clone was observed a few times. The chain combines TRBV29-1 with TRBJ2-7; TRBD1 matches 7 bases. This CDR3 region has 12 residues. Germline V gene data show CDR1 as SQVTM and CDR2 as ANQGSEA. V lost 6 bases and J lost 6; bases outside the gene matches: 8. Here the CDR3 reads CSVALQGLEQYF. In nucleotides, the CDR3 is TGCAGCGTCGCTTTACAGGGGCTCGAGCAGTACTTC.